This entry lists 30 T cell receptor beta chains sequenced from one sample in a study of OX40 agonist ivuxolimab in advanced cancers. The data were produced by immunoSEQ multiplex PCR, yet TCRdb's version contains in-frame clones alone and is incomplete. This table has roughly 84,000 clones, around 85% appearing once. The sequencing used CD4+ or CD8+ T cells sorted from blood, collected in a trial of the OX40 agonist ivuxolimab. Source of these receptors: an adult with an advanced solid tumor such as melanoma, head and neck, liver or kidney cancer.

The rearrangement joins TRBV27 to TRBJ1-1; D is perhaps TRBD1 (5 bases). The CDR3 runs to 15 residues. The germline V gene has CDR1 MNHEY and CDR2 SMNVEV (reference sequence). Trimming cost V 5 bases and J 3 bases, with 16 bases left between them. CDR3 in DNA: TGTGCCAGCAGTCCGGCGGGACTCTTGGACACTGAAGCTTTCTTT. This codes for CASSPAGLLDTEAFF.

The gene calls are TRBV7-2 and TRBJ2-1; D unresolved. CDR1 is SGHTA and CDR2 is FQGNSA in the germline V gene. Trimming took 5 bases from V and 4 from J, leaving 15 bases between them. The CDR3 extends over 15 amino acids. The CDR3 coding sequence is TGTGCCAGCAGCCTCCTCGGTGTGGAATACAATGAGCAGTTCTTC. Encoded protein: CASSLLGVEYNEQFF.

J is TRBJ2-3 and V is TRBV7-5. TRBV7-5 is deemed a pseudogene. The CDR3 contains 15 residues. The CDR3 sequence: CVRSLAGVSTDTQYF. The DNA of the CDR3 is TGTGTCAGAAGCTTAGCGGGGGTTAGCACAGATACGCAGTATTTT.

This clone appeared a few times. The chain carries TRBV27 and TRBJ2-7; 10 positions agree with TRBD2. The CDR3 sequence is 15 residues long. CDR1 MNHEY and CDR2 SMNVEV come from the germline V gene (reference sequence). V lost 4 bases, J lost 1 base, and 4 bases stayed unmatched. CDR3 sequence reads: CASSWVSGGSYEQYF. CDR3 coding DNA: TGTGCCAGCAGTTGGGTTAGCGGGGGGTCCTACGAGCAGTACTTC.

V and J are TRBV7-9 and TRBJ2-2; D perhaps matches TRBD2 (5 bases). From germline, CDR1 is SEHNR and CDR2 FQNEAQ (reference sequence). Trimming removed 7 bases at V and 7 bases at J, with 10 bases between. This CDR3 is 12 amino acids long. The CDR3 is CASNGMGGELFF. The CDR3 nucleotides read TGTGCCAGCAACGGGATGGGCGGGGAGCTGTTTTTT.

Ten or more counts support this clone. This sequence joins TRBV19 and TRBJ2-7; maybe TRBD2 (7 bases). V was cut by 2 bases and J by 5 bases, with 16 bases left in between. This CDR3 comprises 15 residues. CDR1 is LNHDA, CDR2 SQIVND, per germline (reference sequence). The DNA for the CDR3 is TGTGCCAGTAGTATAAGGGGGGGCCTTGGCAACGAGCAGTACTTC. It translates to CASSIRGGLGNEQYF.

This chain uses TRBV7-9 with TRBJ2-1; D perhaps matches TRBD2 (6 bases). The CDR3 contains 15 residues. V was pared by 1 base and J by 6 bases, with 13 bases between. Germline CDR1 and CDR2: SEHNR and FQNEAQ (reference sequence). The CDR3 loop reads CASSLGGAQVNEQFF. CDR3 nucleotide sequence: TGTGCCAGCAGCTTAGGCGGGGCCCAAGTCAATGAGCAGTTCTTC.

Turning to this clone: It differs at one base from a far larger clone, so likely a read error. This specimen includes other DNA sequences encoding the same CDR3. This sequence joins TRBV7-9 and TRBJ1-5, with D possibly matching TRBD1 (5 bases). The CDR3 runs 15 residues. V was trimmed by 5 bases and J by 1 base, leaving 12 bases between them. Germline CDR1 is SEHNR and CDR2 is FQNEAQ (reference sequence). This CDR3 reads CASSQDWDSNQPQHF. The CDR3 DNA is TGTGCCAGCAGCCAAGATTGGGACAGCAATCAGCCCCAGCATTTT.

The chain uses TRBV6-1 and TRBJ2-6, with D unresolved. The germline V and J ends were trimmed by 0 bases and 3 bases, with 0 bases remaining between them. Germline V gene lookup returns CDR1 MNHNS and CDR2 SASEGT. This CDR3 spans 13 amino acids. The CDR3 DNA sequence: TGTGCCAGCAGTGAAGCTGGGGCCAACGTCCTGACTTTC. This translates into CASSEAGANVLTF.

This clone appeared a single time. V is TRBV11-2 and J is TRBJ2-2, with D perhaps TRBD1 or TRBD2 (5 bases each). Deletions cut 5 bases from V and 0 bases from J, with 13 bases between. The CDR3 has 16 residues. Looked up from germline, CDR1 is SGHAT and CDR2 is FQNNGV. CDR3: CASSHGTAANTGELFF. CDR3 bases: TGTGCCAGCAGCCACGGGACGGCCGCGAACACCGGGGAGCTGTTTTTT.

The chain joins TRBV5-1 to TRBJ2-7; 14 bases agree with TRBD2. There are 17 residues in the CDR3. CDR1 SGHRS and CDR2 YFSETQ come from the germline V gene. The V and J ends lost 1 base and 9 bases, in that order; junction bases with no gene match: 12. CDR3 in DNA: TGCGCCAGCAGCTTGACCGCCGGGACTAGCGGGAGCGGTGGGCAGTACTTC. Translation gives CASSLTAGTSGSGGQYF.

The chain couples TRBV5-1 to TRBJ1-3, with D possibly TRBD1 on 5 matching bases. In germline, CDR1 is SGHRS, CDR2 YFSETQ. CDR3 size: 12 residues. V was shortened by 4 bases and J by 8 bases, with 10 bases between the two germline ends. CDR3 protein: CASSGEGDTIYF. Here the CDR3 DNA reads TGCGCCAGCAGCGGTGAAGGGGACACCATATATTTT.

This chain uses TRBV10-3 with TRBJ2-1; 8 bases are shared with TRBD2. The junction had 6 bases not matched to a gene; V was cut back by 3 bases and J by 2 bases. The CDR3 extends over 16 amino acids. Per the germline V gene, CDR1 is ENHRY and CDR2 is SYGVKD. The CDR3 sequence: CAISDMGSGAYNEQFF. CDR3 DNA sequence: TGTGCCATCAGTGATATGGGTAGCGGGGCCTACAATGAGCAGTTCTTC.

This clone was seen a single time. The genes are TRBV5-4 and TRBJ2-1, with no clear D. Germline assignment: CDR1 SGHNT and CDR2 YYREEE (reference sequence). V was pared by 0 bases and J by 2 bases, with 9 bases between. The CDR3 totals 15 residues. The CDR3 DNA is TGTGCCAGCAGCTTGGGTGACATTACCTACAATGAGCAGTTCTTC. This codes for CASSLGDITYNEQFF.

This clone was seen a handful of times. The chain recombines TRBV2 with TRBJ1-6; 7 positions match TRBD1. Trimming cost V 5 bases and J 5 bases; bases outside gene matches: 6. In germline, CDR1 is SNHLY, CDR2 FYNNEI. The CDR3 runs to 15 residues. The DNA of the CDR3 is TGTGCCAGCAGTCTCAGGACAGGAGATAATTCACCCCTCCACTTT. It encodes CASSLRTGDNSPLHF.

This clone was found once. The V and J genes are TRBV7-8 and TRBJ1-1; D possibly corresponds to TRBD1 (5 bases). The ends were cut back, 3 bases at V and 2 bases at J, with 10 bases in the middle. The CDR3 length is 14 residues. Germline values: CDR1 SGHVS, CDR2 FQNEAQ. CDR3 sequence: CASSFWGDNTEAFF. CDR3 DNA sequence: TGTGCCAGCAGCTTTTGGGGCGACAACACTGAAGCTTTCTTT.

The chain is built from TRBV28 and TRBJ1-2, with D possibly matching TRBD1 (6 bases). Germline CDR1 and CDR2: MDHEN and SYDVKM. The CDR3 spans 15 residues. Trimming took 6 bases from V and 2 from J, leaving 16 bases between them. The CDR3 nucleotides read TGTGCCAGCAGCAAGGGGGGGTCCGTAAACTATGGCTACACCTTC. Amino acid sequence: CASSKGGSVNYGYTF.

The rearrangement joins TRBV19 to TRBJ1-5; D perhaps matches TRBD1 (6 bases). The CDR3 runs to 16 residues. Germline CDR1 LNHDA, CDR2 SQIVND (reference sequence). V was trimmed by 6 bases and J by 0 bases, leaving 15 bases between them. This CDR3 reads CASRPGETYSNQPQHF. CDR3 sequence (DNA): TGTGCCAGTAGACCAGGGGAGACTTATAGCAATCAGCCCCAGCATTTT.

V is TRBV4-3 and J is TRBJ2-1, with 10 nucleotides matching TRBD2. The junction had 16 bases not matched to a gene; V was cut back by 4 bases and J by 1 base. The germline V gene encodes CDR1 LGHNA and CDR2 YSLEER. This CDR3 region has 20 residues. This CDR3 is CASSRLPGLATAGSYNEQFF. The DNA of the CDR3 is TGCGCCAGCAGCCGTTTACCGGGACTAGCGACCGCTGGGTCCTACAATGAGCAGTTCTTC.

The chain has TRBV5-6 and TRBJ1-3, with D possibly TRBD1 on 5 matching bases. V was clipped by 0 bases and J by 3 bases, with 10 bases between them. Germline values: CDR1 SGHDT, CDR2 YYEEEE. There are 15 residues in the CDR3. CDR3 residues: CASSLAWTFGNTIYF. The CDR3 DNA is TGTGCCAGCAGCTTGGCTTGGACATTTGGAAACACCATATATTTT.

This chain joins TRBV5-1 and TRBJ2-1; TRBD2 matches 11 bases. Losses at the gene ends were 0 bases for V and 10 bases for J; bases not matched to a gene: 15. CDR1 SGHRS and CDR2 YFSETQ come from the germline V gene. There are 18 residues in the CDR3. CDR3: CASSLGSRLAGMSREQFF. The CDR3 DNA reads as TGCGCCAGCAGCTTGGGGTCACGACTAGCGGGAATGTCTCGGGAGCAGTTCTTC. Supplemented by reference TRBV5-1 and TRBJ2-1, the full variable domain reads KAGVTQTPRYLIKTRGQQVTLSCSPISGHRSVSWYQQTPGQGLQFLFEYFSETQRNKGNFPGRFSGRQFSNSRSEMNVSTLELGDSALYLCASSLGSRLAGMSREQFFGPGTRLTVL.

A single count supports this clone. This chain connects TRBV5-1 to TRBJ1-1; 7 nucleotides line up with TRBD1. Germline CDR1 reads SGHRS; CDR2 reads YFSETQ. The CDR3 is made up of 13 amino acids. Unmatched junction bases numbered 5, after V lost 5 bases and J lost 4 bases. CDR3 sequence reads: CASRVTGSTEAFF. CDR3 sequence (DNA): TGCGCCAGCAGGGTGACAGGGAGCACTGAAGCTTTCTTT.

The V call is TRBV5-4, the J call TRBJ2-5; possibly TRBD1 for D (6 bases). Between the trimmed V and J ends, which lost 10 bases and 3 bases, there was a span of 19 bases. This CDR3 comprises 14 residues. From germline, CDR1 is SGHNT and CDR2 YYREEE (reference sequence). The chain's CDR3 is CASTEGDNEETQYF. CDR3 DNA: TGTGCCTCTACAGAGGGGGATAATGAAGAGACCCAGTACTTC.

The V call is TRBV9, the J call TRBJ2-1; D remains unclear. Deletions cut 7 bases from V and 7 bases from J, with 12 bases between. Germline CDR1 reads SGDLS; CDR2 reads YYNGEE. The CDR3 is 12 amino acids. This CDR3 reads CASETRANEQFF. The CDR3 DNA reads as TGTGCCAGCGAGACTCGCGCAAATGAGCAGTTCTTC.

This clone came up once. The rearrangement links TRBV11-2 to TRBJ1-2; TRBD1 agrees at 9 bases. The CDR3 has 15 amino acids. Per germline, CDR1 SGHAT and CDR2 FQNNGV. The trim removed 5 bases at V and 4 bases at J, leaving 8 bases unmatched. CDR3 protein: CASSPQGAPLYGYTF. The CDR3 nucleotides read TGTGCCAGCAGCCCACAGGGGGCTCCCCTCTATGGCTACACCTTC. Together with reference TRBV11-2 and TRBJ1-2, the CDR3 gives the full variable domain: EAGVAQSPRYKIIEKRQSVAFWCNPISGHATLYWYQQILGQGPKLLIQFQNNGVVDDSQLPKDRFSAERLKGVDSTLKIQPAKLEDSAVYLCASSPQGAPLYGYTFGSGTRLTVV.

The rearrangement links TRBV15 to TRBJ2-1; D gene ambiguous. CDR1 LNHNV and CDR2 YYDKDF come from the germline V gene (reference sequence). Trimming cost V 0 bases and J 7 bases, with 10 bases left between them. This CDR3 comprises 14 residues. CDR3 in amino acids: CATSRDLLGNEQFF. CDR3 in DNA: TGTGCCACCAGCAGAGATCTTTTAGGGAATGAGCAGTTCTTC.

The rearrangement joins TRBV18 to TRBJ2-3; D unclear. With 2 bases removed from V and 5 bases from J, the gap between germline ends came to 11 bases. CDR1 is KGHSH and CDR2 is LQKENI in the germline V gene. The length of the CDR3 is 14 residues. As DNA, the CDR3 is TGTGCCAGCTCACCAGTGGGGATGGAAGATACGCAGTATTTT. It translates to CASSPVGMEDTQYF.

In its sample, this clone was seen a few times. The chain combines TRBV4-3 with TRBJ2-3; 7 positions agree with TRBD1. The germline V gene encodes CDR1 LGHNA and CDR2 YSLEER. CDR3 length equals 16 residues. The V segment lost 0 bases and the J segment 2 bases; nucleotides outside the gene matches: 5. The CDR3 region has the DNA TGCGCCAGCAGCCAAGATCGGGACAGAGCCACAGATACGCAGTATTTT. It encodes CASSQDRDRATDTQYF.

V and J are TRBV7-2 and TRBJ1-3; possibly TRBD1 for D (6 bases). This CDR3 is 15 amino acids long. CDR1 SGHTA and CDR2 FQGNSA come from the germline V gene. Trimming removed 5 bases from V and 0 bases from J, with 11 bases in between. CDR3 in amino acids: CASSVTGSSGNTIYF. The CDR3 nucleotides are TGTGCCAGCAGCGTGACAGGCTCCTCTGGAAACACCATATATTTT.

The rearrangement links TRBV27 to TRBJ2-6, with D tentatively TRBD1 or TRBD2 (5 bases each). Trimming took off 4 bases at V and 2 bases at J, with 9 bases between the two ends. Germline assignment: CDR1 MNHEY and CDR2 SMNVEV (reference sequence). This CDR3 comprises 15 residues. The DNA of the CDR3 is TGTGCCAGCAGTTCGAGGGGCGCTGGGGCCAACGTCCTGACTTTC. It yields the protein CASSSRGAGANVLTF.